Listed below are T cell receptor beta chains from one sample, sequenced in a study of OX40 agonist ivuxolimab in advanced cancers. Sequenced by immunoSEQ multiplex PCR; TCRdb stores in-frame clones only, minus some. The table has more than 80,000 clones, 80% to 90% seen once. Material: CD4+ or CD8+ T cells sorted from blood, obtained in a trial of the OX40 agonist ivuxolimab. All receptors derive from an adult with an advanced solid tumor such as melanoma, head and neck, liver or kidney cancer. The CDR3 runs from the conserved cysteine through the conserved F or W. D genes are given only for firm matches. Only some rows state a clone size, as once, few, many or a class for expanded clones.

TRBJ2-2,TRBD1,TRBV19,NA,TGTGCCAGCACGGGACAGCCGAACACCGGGGAGCTGTTTTTT,CASTGQPNTGELFF
TRBJ2-3,TRBD1,TRBV29-1,NA,TGCAGCGTTGAAAGGGACAGGAGTGGAACGCAGTATTTT,CSVERDRSGTQYF
TRBJ2-7,TRBD2,TRBV11-2,NA,TGTGCCAGCAGCTTATTTGGACTAGGGCCGTACGAGCAGTACTTC,CASSLFGLGPYEQYF
TRBJ1-5,NA,TRBV30,few,TGTGCCTGGAGTGTACAAGGGGATCAGCCCCAGCATTTT,CAWSVQGDQPQHF
TRBJ1-2,NA,TRBV7-2,NA,TGTGCCAGCAGCCTTGACACTAACTATGGCTACACCTTC,CASSLDTNYGYTF
TRBJ1-1,NA,TRBV19,NA,TGTGCCAGTAGTCCCCGTTTGGGGAGGGGAAATACTGAAGCTTTCTTT,CASSPRLGRGNTEAFF
TRBJ1-5,TRBD1,TRBV29-1,NA,TGCAGCGTCACAGGGGGCTCGGGCAATCAGCCCCAGCATTTT,CSVTGGSGNQPQHF
TRBJ2-1,NA,TRBV11-2,few,TGTGCCAGCAGCTTAGATCCGTTTTCTGGGGGTGAGCAGTTCTTC,CASSLDPFSGGEQFF
TRBJ1-5,NA,TRBV5-6,NA,TGTGCCAGCAGCTTGTCGGACAGCAATCAGCCCCAGCATTTT,CASSLSDSNQPQHF
TRBJ1-4,NA,TRBV5-1,NA,TGCGCCAGCAGCTTCTACAGGGCGAAAGAAGAAAAACTGTTTTTT,CASSFYRAKEEKLFF
TRBJ2-3,TRBD2,TRBV13,NA,TGTGCCAGCAGCTTAGCCCCGGGGCTAGCGGGGACTAGCACAGATACGCAGTATTTT,CASSLAPGLAGTSTDTQYF
TRBJ1-2,NA,TRBV18,NA,TGTGCCAGCTCACCACTCGGCAGGGGAGACAACTATGGCTACACCTTC,CASSPLGRGDNYGYTF
TRBJ1-2,TRBD1,TRBV29-1,NA,TGCAGCGTACCCAGGGGGATGGACTATGGCTACACCTTC,CSVPRGMDYGYTF
TRBJ2-3,TRBD2,TRBV7-3,NA,TGTGCCAGCAGCCCAGGACTAGCGGGAGCAGATACGCAGTATTTT,CASSPGLAGADTQYF
TRBJ1-2,TRBD1,TRBV30,NA,TGTGCCTGGAGGGAGACAGGGGTTAAGGGCTACACCTTC,CAWRETGVKGYTF
TRBJ2-5,NA,TRBV19,NA,TGTGCCAGTAGTAAGGACACTGAAGAGACCCAGTACTTC,CASSKDTEETQYF
TRBJ2-2,TRBD2,TRBV4-2,NA,TGTGCCAGCAGCCCCTGGACTAGCGGGAACACCGGGGAGCTGTTTTTT,CASSPWTSGNTGELFF
TRBJ1-2,NA,TRBV6-6,NA,TGTGCCAGCAGTTACTCGACCGAGGACTATGGCTACACCTTC,CASSYSTEDYGYTF
TRBJ2-3,TRBD2,TRBV5-1,NA,TGCGCCAGCAGCTACGGACTAGCAGCTAGCACAGATACGCAGTATTTT,CASSYGLAASTDTQYF
TRBJ1-3,NA,TRBV5-4,NA,TGTGCCAGCAGCCGATATGGAGCTGGAAACACCATATATTTT,CASSRYGAGNTIYF
TRBJ2-5,NA,TRBV7-9,NA,TGTGCCAGCAGCTTAGCCTCGTCAGGGTCTGGCTTCCAGTACTTC,CASSLASSGSGFQYF
TRBJ2-3,NA,TRBV11-2,NA,TGTGCCAGCAGCTCCGGAGCTTTTGGTCGCACAGATACGCAGTATTTT,CASSSGAFGRTDTQYF
TRBJ2-7,TRBD1,TRBV29-1,NA,TGCAGCGTTGATAGGTTGGGACAGGGCAGGTACGAGCAGTACTTC,CSVDRLGQGRYEQYF
TRBJ1-2,NA,TRBV11-1,NA,TGTGCCAGCAGCTTAGGCGAAACAGGGCACTATGGCTACACCTTC,CASSLGETGHYGYTF
TRBJ1-1,NA,TRBV6-4,NA,TGTGCCAGCAGTCCGGGGGACAAAACTGAAGCTTTCTTT,CASSPGDKTEAFF
TRBJ2-3,TRBD2,TRBV9,once,TGTGCCAGCAGCGGTAGCGGGAGTTGGTCAGATACGCAGTATTTT,CASSGSGSWSDTQYF
TRBJ2-5,NA,TRBV7-2,once,TGTGCCAGCAGCTTTCAAGCGGATAACCAAGAGACCCAGTACTTC,CASSFQADNQETQYF
TRBJ2-7,TRBD2,TRBV4-1,few,TGCGCCAGCAGCCAAGATCCTAGCGGGGGATTCTACGAGCAGTACTTC,CASSQDPSGGFYEQYF
TRBJ2-2,TRBD2,TRBV9,NA,TGTGCCAGCAGCGTAGTGCGGCTAGCGGGAGAGGCCGGGGAGCTGTTTTTT,CASSVVRLAGEAGELFF
TRBJ2-5,NA,TRBV30,NA,TGTGCCTCGGGACAAATAGAGACCCAGTACTTC,CASGQIETQYF
TRBJ2-5,TRBD2,TRBV11-3,NA,TGTGCCAGCAGCTCAAGTCTAGCGGGATCCCCGACCCAGTACTTC,CASSSSLAGSPTQYF
TRBJ1-5,TRBD1,TRBV6-1,NA,TGTGCCAGCAGTGAGAAGGACAGGGCACGGAATCAGCCCCAGCATTTT,CASSEKDRARNQPQHF
TRBJ2-7,NA,TRBV7-6,NA,TGTGCCAGCAGCGGGACACCGGCCTACGAGCAGTACTTC,CASSGTPAYEQYF
TRBJ2-3,TRBD2,TRBV6-1,NA,TGTGCCACAGGGACTAGCGGAACAGATACGCAGTATTTT,CATGTSGTDTQYF
TRBJ1-5,NA,TRBV5-1,once,TGCGCCAGCAGCCCGTCCGTTGATCAGCCCCAGCATTTT,CASSPSVDQPQHF
TRBJ2-4,TRBD1,TRBV9,NA,TGTGCCAGCAGCTCCCAAGGGGGACAGTTTCAGTACTTC,CASSSQGGQFQYF
TRBJ1-2,TRBD1,TRBV30,NA,TGTGCCTCAACCGCGGGACAGGGGATTAACTATGGCTACACCTTC,CASTAGQGINYGYTF
TRBJ1-1,NA,TRBV10-3,NA,TGTGCCATCGGGGGACGGACGAACACTGAAGCTTTCTTT,CAIGGRTNTEAFF
TRBJ1-2,NA,TRBV30,NA,TGTGCCTGGAGGACAGCCAAAGTGAGGGGCTACACCTTC,CAWRTAKVRGYTF
TRBJ1-2,TRBD1,TRBV6-1,NA,TGTGCCAGCAGTCTCAACCACCGGGACAGCTATGGCTACACCTTC,CASSLNHRDSYGYTF
TRBJ2-5,NA,TRBV7-9,NA,TGTGCCAGCAGCCCCCCAGGAGCGGGCCAAGAGACCCAGTACTTC,CASSPPGAGQETQYF
TRBJ1-6,NA,TRBV30,NA,TGTGCCTGGGGCCGTGATTTGCCTTCACCCCTCCACTTT,CAWGRDLPSPLHF
TRBJ2-6,NA,TRBV18,NA,TGTGCCAGCTCACAGAGCGGGTTCCGCTCTGGGGCCAACGTCCTGACTTTC,CASSQSGFRSGANVLTF
TRBJ2-1,TRBD2,TRBV19,NA,TGTGCCAGTAGTCCACGGGATCTAGCGGGAGGGTACAATGAGCAGTTCTTC,CASSPRDLAGGYNEQFF
TRBJ2-6,TRBD1,TRBV28,NA,TGTGCCAGCAGTGCCGGGACAGGGGGCTCTGGGGCCAACGTCCTGACTTTC,CASSAGTGGSGANVLTF
TRBJ2-5,TRBD2,TRBV7-8,NA,TGTGCCAGCGGCAAGCGGGAATCAGAGACCCAGTACTTC,CASGKRESETQYF
TRBJ2-3,NA,TRBV6-5,NA,TGTGCCAGCATTGGAGGGATACCGTTTCGAACGCAGTATTTT,CASIGGIPFRTQYF
TRBJ2-7,TRBD1,TRBV28,NA,TGTGCCAGCAGTTCACCGGGACAGGGAACCCACTACGAGCAGTACTTC,CASSSPGQGTHYEQYF
TRBJ2-2,NA,TRBV2,NA,TGTGCCAGCAGTTACCGGGCCGCGAACACCGGGGAGCTGTTTTTT,CASSYRAANTGELFF
TRBJ2-3,NA,TRBV2,once,TGTGCCAGCAGTGCCCAGCGGCCTAGCACAGATACGCAGTATTTT,CASSAQRPSTDTQYF